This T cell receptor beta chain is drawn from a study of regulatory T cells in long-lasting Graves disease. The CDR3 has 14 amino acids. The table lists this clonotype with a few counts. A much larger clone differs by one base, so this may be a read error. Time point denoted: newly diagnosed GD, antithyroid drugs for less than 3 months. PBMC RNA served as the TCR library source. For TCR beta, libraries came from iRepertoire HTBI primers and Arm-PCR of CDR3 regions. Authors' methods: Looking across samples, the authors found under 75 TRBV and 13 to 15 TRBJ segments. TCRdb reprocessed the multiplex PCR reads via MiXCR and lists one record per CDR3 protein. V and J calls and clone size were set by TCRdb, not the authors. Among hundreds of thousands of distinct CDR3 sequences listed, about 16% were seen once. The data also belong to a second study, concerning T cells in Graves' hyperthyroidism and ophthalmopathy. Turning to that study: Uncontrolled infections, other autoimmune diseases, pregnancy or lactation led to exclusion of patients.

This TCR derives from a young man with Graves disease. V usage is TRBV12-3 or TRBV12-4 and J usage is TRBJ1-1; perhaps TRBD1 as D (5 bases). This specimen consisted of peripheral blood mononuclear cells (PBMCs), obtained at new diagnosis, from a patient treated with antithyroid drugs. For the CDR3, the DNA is TGTACCAGCAGTCCGTCCGGGGGTGGGACTGAAGCTTTCTTT. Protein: CTSSPSGGGTEAFF.